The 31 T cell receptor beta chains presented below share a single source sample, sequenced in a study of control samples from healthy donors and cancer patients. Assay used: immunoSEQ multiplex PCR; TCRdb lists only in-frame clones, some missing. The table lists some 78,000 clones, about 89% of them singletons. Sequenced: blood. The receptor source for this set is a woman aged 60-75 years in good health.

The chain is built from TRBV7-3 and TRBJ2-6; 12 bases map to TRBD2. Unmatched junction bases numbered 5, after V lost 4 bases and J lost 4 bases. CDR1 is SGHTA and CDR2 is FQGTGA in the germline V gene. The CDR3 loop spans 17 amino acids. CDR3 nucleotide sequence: TGTGCCAGCAGCTACGGGACTAGCGGGCGGGGGGCCAACGTCCTGACTTTC. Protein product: CASSYGTSGRGANVLTF.

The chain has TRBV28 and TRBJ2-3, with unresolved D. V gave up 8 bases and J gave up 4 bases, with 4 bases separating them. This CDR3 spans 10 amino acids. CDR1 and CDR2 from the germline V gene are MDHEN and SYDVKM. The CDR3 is CASSSDTQYF. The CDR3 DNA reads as TGTGCCAGCTCTTCAGATACGCAGTATTTT.

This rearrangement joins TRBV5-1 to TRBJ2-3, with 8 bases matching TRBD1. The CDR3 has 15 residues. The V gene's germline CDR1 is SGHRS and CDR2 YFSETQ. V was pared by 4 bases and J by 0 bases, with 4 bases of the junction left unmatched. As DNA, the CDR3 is TGCGCCAGCAGCAACAGGGGGACTAGCACAGATACGCAGTATTTT. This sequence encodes CASSNRGTSTDTQYF.

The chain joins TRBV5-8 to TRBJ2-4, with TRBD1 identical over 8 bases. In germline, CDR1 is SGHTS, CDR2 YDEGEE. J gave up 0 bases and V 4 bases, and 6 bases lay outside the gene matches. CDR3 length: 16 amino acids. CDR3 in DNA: TGTGCCAGCAGCGCCGGACAGGGTGTAGCCAAAAACATTCAGTACTTC. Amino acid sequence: CASSAGQGVAKNIQYF.

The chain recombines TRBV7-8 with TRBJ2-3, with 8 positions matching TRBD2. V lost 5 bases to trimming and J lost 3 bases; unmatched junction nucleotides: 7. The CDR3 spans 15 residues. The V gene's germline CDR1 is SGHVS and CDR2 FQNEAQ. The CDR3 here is CASSPRGGLTDTQYF. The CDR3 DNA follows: TGTGCCAGCAGCCCCCGGGGGGGCCTTACAGATACGCAGTATTTT. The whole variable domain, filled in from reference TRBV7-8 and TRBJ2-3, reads GAGVSQSPRYKVAKRGQDVALRCDPISGHVSLFWYQQALGQGPEFLTYFQNEAQLDKSGLPSDRFFAERPEGSVSTLKIQRTQQEDSAVYLCASSPRGGLTDTQYFGPGTRLTVL.

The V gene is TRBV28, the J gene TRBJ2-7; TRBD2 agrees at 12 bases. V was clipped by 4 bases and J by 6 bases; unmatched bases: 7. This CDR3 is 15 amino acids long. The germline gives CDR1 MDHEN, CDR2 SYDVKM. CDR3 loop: CASSSRLAGASEQYF. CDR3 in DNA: TGTGCCAGCAGTTCCCGACTAGCGGGAGCGAGCGAGCAGTACTTC.

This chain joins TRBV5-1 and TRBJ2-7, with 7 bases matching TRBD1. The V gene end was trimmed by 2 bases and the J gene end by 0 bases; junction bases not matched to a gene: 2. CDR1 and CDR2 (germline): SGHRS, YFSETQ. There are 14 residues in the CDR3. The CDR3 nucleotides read TGCGCCAGCAGCTTTACAGGGGCCTCCTACGAGCAGTACTTC. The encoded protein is CASSFTGASYEQYF.

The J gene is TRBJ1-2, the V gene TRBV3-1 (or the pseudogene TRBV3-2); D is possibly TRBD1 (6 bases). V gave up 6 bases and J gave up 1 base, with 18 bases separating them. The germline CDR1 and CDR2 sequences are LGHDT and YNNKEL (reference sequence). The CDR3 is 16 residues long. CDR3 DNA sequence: TGTGCCAGCAGTAAAAGCTCAAACAGGGATAACTATGGCTACACCTTC. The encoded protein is CASSKSSNRDNYGYTF.

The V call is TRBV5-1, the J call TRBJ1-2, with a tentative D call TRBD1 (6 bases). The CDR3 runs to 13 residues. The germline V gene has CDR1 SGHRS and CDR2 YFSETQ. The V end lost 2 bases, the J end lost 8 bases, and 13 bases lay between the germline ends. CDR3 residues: CASSFGGSGGYTF. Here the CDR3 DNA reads TGCGCCAGCAGCTTTGGGGGCTCGGGAGGCTACACCTTC.

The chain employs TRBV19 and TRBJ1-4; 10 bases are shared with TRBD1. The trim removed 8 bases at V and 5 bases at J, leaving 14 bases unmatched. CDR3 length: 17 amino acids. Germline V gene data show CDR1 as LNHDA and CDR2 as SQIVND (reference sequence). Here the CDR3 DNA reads TGTGCCAGTCGACAAGACAGGGGGCGGAGGGGGAATGAAAAACTGTTTTTT. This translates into CASRQDRGRRGNEKLFF.

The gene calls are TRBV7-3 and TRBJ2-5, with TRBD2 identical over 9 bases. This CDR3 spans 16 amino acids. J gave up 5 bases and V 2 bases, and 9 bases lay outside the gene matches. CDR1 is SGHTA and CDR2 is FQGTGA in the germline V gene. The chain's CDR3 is CASSLSLAGSYETQYF. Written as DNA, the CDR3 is TGTGCCAGCAGCTTATCGCTAGCGGGATCCTATGAGACCCAGTACTTC. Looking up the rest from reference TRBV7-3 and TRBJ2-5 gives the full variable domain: GAGVSQTPSNKVTEKGKYVELRCDPISGHTALYWYRQSLGQGPEFLIYFQGTGAADDSGLPNDRFFAVRPEGSVSTLKIQRTERGDSAVYLCASSLSLAGSYETQYFGPGTRLLVL.

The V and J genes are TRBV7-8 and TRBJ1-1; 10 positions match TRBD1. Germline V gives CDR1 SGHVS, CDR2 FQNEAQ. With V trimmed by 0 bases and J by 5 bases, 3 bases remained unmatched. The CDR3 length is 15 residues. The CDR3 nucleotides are TGTGCCAGCAGCTTAGCCGGGACAGGGGTTACTGAAGCTTTCTTT. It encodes CASSLAGTGVTEAFF.

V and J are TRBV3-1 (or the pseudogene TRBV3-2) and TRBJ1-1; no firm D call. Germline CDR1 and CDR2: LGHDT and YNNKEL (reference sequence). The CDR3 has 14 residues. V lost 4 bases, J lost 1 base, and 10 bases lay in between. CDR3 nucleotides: TGTGCCAGCAGCCCGTTGAACAAGAACACTGAAGCTTTCTTT. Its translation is CASSPLNKNTEAFF.

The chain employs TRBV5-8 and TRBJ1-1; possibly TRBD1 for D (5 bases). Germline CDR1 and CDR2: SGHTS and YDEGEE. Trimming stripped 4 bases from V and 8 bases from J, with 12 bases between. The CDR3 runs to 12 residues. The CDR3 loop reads CASSLLGDEAFF. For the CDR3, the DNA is TGTGCCAGCAGCCTGCTCGGGGACGAAGCTTTCTTT.

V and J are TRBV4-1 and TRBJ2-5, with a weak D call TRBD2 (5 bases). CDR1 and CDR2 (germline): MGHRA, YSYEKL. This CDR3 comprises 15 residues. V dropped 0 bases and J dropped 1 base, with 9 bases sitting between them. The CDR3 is CASSQDWRSQETQYF. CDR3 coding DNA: TGCGCCAGCAGCCAAGATTGGAGGTCCCAAGAGACCCAGTACTTC.

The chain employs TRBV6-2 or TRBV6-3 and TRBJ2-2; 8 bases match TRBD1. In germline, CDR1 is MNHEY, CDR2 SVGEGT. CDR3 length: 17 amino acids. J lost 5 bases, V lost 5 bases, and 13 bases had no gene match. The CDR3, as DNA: TGTGCCAGCAGTAGCCCTACCGGGACAGGCGGAACCGGGGAGCTGTTTTTT. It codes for CASSSPTGTGGTGELFF.

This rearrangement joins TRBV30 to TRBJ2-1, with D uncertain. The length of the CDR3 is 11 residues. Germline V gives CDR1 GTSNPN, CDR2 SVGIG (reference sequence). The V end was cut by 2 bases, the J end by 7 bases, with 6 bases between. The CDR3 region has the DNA TGTGCCTGGAGTTTGGGGAATGAGCAGTTCTTC. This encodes CAWSLGNEQFF.

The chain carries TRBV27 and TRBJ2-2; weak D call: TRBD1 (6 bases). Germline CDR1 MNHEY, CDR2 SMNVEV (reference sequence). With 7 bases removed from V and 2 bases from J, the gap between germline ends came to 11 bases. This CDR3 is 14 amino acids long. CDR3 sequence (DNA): TGTGCCAGCAAAGGACAGCTTAACACCGGGGAGCTGTTTTTT. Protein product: CASKGQLNTGELFF.

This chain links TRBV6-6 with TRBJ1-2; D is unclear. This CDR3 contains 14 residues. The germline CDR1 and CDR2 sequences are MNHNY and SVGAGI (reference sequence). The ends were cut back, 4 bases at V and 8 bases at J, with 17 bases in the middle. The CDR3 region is CASSSRSPEVGYTF. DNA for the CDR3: TGTGCCAGCAGTTCCAGGTCCCCGGAGGTCGGCTACACCTTC.

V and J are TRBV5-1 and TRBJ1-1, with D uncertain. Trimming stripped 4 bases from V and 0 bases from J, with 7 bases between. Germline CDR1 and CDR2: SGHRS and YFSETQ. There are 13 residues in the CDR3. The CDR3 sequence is CASSALVNTEAFF. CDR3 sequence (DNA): TGCGCCAGCAGCGCCCTAGTGAACACTGAAGCTTTCTTT.

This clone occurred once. For the CDR3, the DNA is TGTGCCAGCAGCGCCCGACCCGGGACAGGGCTCACTGAAGCTTTCTTT. This translates into CASSARPGTGLTEAFF. This rearrangement joins TRBV7-2 to TRBJ1-1; 9 bases map to TRBD1. Germline assignment: CDR1 SGHTA and CDR2 FQGNSA. After removal of 5 bases from V and 4 bases from J, the junction contained 11 bases not matched to a gene. The CDR3 is made up of 16 amino acids.

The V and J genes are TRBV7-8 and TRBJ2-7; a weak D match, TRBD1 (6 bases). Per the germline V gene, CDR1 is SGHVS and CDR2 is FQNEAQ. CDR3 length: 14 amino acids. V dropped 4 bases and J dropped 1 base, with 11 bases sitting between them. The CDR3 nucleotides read TGTGCCAGCAGCTCTATCCAGGGGTCCTACGAGCAGTACTTC. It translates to CASSSIQGSYEQYF.

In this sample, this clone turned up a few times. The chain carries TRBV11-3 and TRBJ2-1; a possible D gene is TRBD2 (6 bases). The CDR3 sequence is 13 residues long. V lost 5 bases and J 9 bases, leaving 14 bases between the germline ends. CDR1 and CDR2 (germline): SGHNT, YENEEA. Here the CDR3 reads CASSTNRGSEQFF. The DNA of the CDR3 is TGTGCCAGCAGCACCAACCGGGGGAGTGAGCAGTTCTTC.

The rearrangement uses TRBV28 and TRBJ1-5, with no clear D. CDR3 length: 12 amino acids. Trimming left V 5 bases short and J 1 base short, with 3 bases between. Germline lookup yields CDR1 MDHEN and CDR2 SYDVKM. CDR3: CASSISNQPQHF. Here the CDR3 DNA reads TGTGCCAGCAGTATCAGCAATCAGCCCCAGCATTTT.

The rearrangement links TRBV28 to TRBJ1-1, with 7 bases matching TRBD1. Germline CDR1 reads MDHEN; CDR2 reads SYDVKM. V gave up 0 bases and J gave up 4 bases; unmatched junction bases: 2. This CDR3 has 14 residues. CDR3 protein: CASSLWTGTTEAFF. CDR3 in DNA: TGTGCCAGCAGTTTATGGACAGGGACCACTGAAGCTTTCTTT.

DNA of the CDR3: TGTGCCAGCAGCCAGGGGGAAGGCACTGAAGCTTTCTTT. Protein: CASSQGEGTEAFF. The chain carries TRBV11-2 and TRBJ1-1, with 7 bases matching TRBD1. J lost 4 bases, V lost 5 bases, and 4 bases had no gene match. This CDR3 contains 13 residues. Per the germline V gene, CDR1 is SGHAT and CDR2 is FQNNGV.

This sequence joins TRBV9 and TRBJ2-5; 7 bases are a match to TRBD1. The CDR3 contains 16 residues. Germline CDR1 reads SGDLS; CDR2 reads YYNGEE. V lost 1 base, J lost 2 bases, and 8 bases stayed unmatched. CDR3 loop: CASSVMWGRGQETQYF. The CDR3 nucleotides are TGTGCCAGCAGCGTAATGTGGGGCAGGGGGCAAGAGACCCAGTACTTC.

CDR3 DNA: TGCGCCAGCAGCCCGCTTCCACTAGCGTCCGGAGGGGATACGCAGTATTTT. Amino acids: CASSPLPLASGGDTQYF. This chain connects TRBV5-1 to TRBJ2-3; TRBD2 matches at 7 bases. The V gene end was trimmed by 4 bases and the J gene end by 6 bases; junction bases not matched to a gene: 17. Germline values: CDR1 SGHRS, CDR2 YFSETQ. The CDR3 loop spans 17 amino acids.

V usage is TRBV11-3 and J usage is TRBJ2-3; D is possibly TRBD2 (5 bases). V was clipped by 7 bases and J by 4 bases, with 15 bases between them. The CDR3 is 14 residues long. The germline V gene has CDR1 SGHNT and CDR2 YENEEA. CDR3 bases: TGTGCCAGCAAGCTTAGTGGAGCGGCAGATACGCAGTATTTT. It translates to CASKLSGAADTQYF.

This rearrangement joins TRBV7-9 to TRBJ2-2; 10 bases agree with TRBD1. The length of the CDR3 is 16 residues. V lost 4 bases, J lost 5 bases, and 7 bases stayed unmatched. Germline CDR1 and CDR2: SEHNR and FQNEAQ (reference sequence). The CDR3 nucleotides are TGTGCCAGCAGCTATACCGGGACAGGGGATACCGGGGAGCTGTTTTTT. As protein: CASSYTGTGDTGELFF.

Written as DNA, the CDR3 is TGTGCCAGCAGCCGGACAGCAGTTCCAGATACGCAGTATTTT. Its translation: CASSRTAVPDTQYF. V and J are TRBV7-2 and TRBJ2-3; D possibly corresponds to TRBD1 (6 bases). Trimming removed 5 bases at V and 4 bases at J, with 13 bases between. CDR3 size: 14 residues. In germline, CDR1 is SGHTA, CDR2 FQGNSA.